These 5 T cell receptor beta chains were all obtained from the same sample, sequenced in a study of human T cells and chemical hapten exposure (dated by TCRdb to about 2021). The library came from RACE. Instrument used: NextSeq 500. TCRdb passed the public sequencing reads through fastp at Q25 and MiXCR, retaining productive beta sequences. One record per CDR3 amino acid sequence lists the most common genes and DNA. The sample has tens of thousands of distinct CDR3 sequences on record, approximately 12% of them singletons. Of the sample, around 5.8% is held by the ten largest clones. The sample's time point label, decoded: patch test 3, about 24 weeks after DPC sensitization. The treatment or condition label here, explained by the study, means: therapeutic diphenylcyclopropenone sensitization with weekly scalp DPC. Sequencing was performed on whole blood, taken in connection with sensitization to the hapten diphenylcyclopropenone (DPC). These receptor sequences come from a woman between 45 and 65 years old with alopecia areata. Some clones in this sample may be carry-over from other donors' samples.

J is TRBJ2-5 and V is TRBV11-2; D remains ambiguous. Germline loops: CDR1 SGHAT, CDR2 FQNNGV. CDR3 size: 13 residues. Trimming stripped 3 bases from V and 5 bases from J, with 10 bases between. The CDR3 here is CASSFFRSETQYF. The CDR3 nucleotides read TGTGCCAGCAGCTTTTTTCGCTCGGAGACCCAGTACTTC.

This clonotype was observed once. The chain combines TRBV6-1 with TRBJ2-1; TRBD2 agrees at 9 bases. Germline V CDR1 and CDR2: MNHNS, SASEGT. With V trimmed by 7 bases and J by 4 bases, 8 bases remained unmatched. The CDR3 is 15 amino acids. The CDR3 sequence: CASIPTSGGYNEQFF. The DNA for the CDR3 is TGTGCCAGCATTCCGACTAGCGGAGGTTACAATGAGCAGTTCTTC.

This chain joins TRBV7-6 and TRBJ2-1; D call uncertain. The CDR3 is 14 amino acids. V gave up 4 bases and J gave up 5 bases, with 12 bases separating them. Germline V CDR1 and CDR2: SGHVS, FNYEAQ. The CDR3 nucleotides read TGTGCCAGCAGCTCCGACCCAGTGGACAATGAGCAGTTCTTC. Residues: CASSSDPVDNEQFF.

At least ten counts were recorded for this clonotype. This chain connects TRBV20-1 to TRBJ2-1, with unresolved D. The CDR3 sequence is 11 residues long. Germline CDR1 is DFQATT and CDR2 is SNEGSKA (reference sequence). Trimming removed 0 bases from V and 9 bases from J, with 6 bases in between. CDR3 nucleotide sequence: TGCAGTGCTAGAGACGTGGGTGAGCAGTTCTTC. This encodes CSARDVGEQFF.

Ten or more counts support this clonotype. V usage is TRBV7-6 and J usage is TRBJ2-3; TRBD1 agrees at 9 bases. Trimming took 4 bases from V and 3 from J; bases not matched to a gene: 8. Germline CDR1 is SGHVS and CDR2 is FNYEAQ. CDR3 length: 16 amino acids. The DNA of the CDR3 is TGTGCCAGCAGCTCGATGGACAGGGGATATACAGATACGCAGTATTTT. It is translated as CASSSMDRGYTDTQYF.